These 32 T cell receptor beta chains were all obtained from the same sample, sequenced in a study of Graves' ophthalmopathy and Graves' hyperthyroidism. Amplified material comprised TCR beta CDR3 regions derived from RNA transcripts. The library came from an HTBI-primed first-round RT-PCR and a second-round multiplex PCR. MiXCR was run by TCRdb on the multiplex PCR reads, yielding one entry per CDR3 protein. The sample records fewer than 650,000 distinct CDR3 sequences, 22% being singletons. The sequenced sample consisted of peripheral blood. The receptors originated from a woman aged 18-29 years with stable Graves' hyperthyroidism. Some clones in this sample may be carry-over from other donors' samples.

The table lists this clonotype with a few counts. CDR3 loop: CASTENPGLAGPGELFF. The CDR3 bases are TGTGCCAGCACTGAGAACCCGGGACTAGCGGGACCCGGGGAGCTGTTTTTT. The chain has TRBV6-1 and TRBJ2-2; 13 positions match TRBD2. Germline V gives CDR1 MNHNS, CDR2 SASEGT. The CDR3 is 17 amino acids. Losses at the gene ends were 7 bases for V and 6 bases for J; bases not matched to a gene: 11.

This clonotype was detected many times. The chain carries TRBV20-1 and TRBJ1-2, with D tentatively TRBD1 (6 bases). The V gene lost 1 base and the J gene lost 2 bases, with 14 bases spanning the gap. The CDR3 totals 15 residues. Germline V gene data show CDR1 as DFQATT and CDR2 as SNEGSKA (reference sequence). The DNA of the CDR3 is TGCAGTGCTAGAGGGGCAGGGGCCCACAACTATGGCTACACCTTC. It specifies CSARGAGAHNYGYTF.

This chain joins TRBV24-1 and TRBJ2-7; the D gene is possibly TRBD1 (6 bases). V was clipped by 3 bases and J by 6 bases, with 11 bases between them. This CDR3 region has 13 residues. Germline V gene lookup returns CDR1 KGHDR and CDR2 SFDVKD. The CDR3 nucleotides read TGTGCCACCAGTGATGTCCGGGACATCGAGCAGTACTTC. Translated: CATSDVRDIEQYF.

This clonotype came up a few times. This chain links TRBV28 with TRBJ2-5; 8 nucleotides align to TRBD1. V dropped 4 bases and J dropped 4; count of bases not matched to a gene: 8. The CDR3 is made up of 15 amino acids. Per the germline V gene, CDR1 is MDHEN and CDR2 is SYDVKM. CDR3 coding DNA: TGTGCCAGCAGTTCCGGACAGGGTTACGGAGAGACCCAGTACTTC. Encoded protein: CASSSGQGYGETQYF.

The sample holds one count of this clonotype. J is TRBJ2-5 and V is TRBV28; no reliable D call. CDR1 and CDR2 from the germline V gene are MDHEN and SYDVKM. This CDR3 has 14 residues. V was pared by 1 base and J by 11 bases, with 17 bases between. This CDR3 is CASSLLVADSYQYF. As DNA, the CDR3 is TGTGCCAGCAGTTTATTGGTGGCAGACTCGTATCAGTACTTC.

This clonotype occurred many times. This chain uses TRBV11-2 with TRBJ2-5; D remains unclear. This CDR3 is built from 12 residues. CDR1 SGHAT and CDR2 FQNNGV come from the germline V gene. V was cut by 0 bases and J by 5 bases, with 4 bases left in between. Written as DNA, the CDR3 is TGTGCCAGCAGCTTAGATTCCGAGACCCAGTACTTC. Residues: CASSLDSETQYF.

To note about this clonotype: One base away lies a much larger clone, so this may be a sequencing read error. The V and J genes are TRBV28 and TRBJ1-5; the match to TRBD1 covers 8 bases. The CDR3 is 18 amino acids. Looked up from germline, CDR1 is MDHEN and CDR2 is SYDVKM. The CDR3 nucleotides are TGTGCCAGCAGTCCACTCGGACAGGGAGCCTATAGCAATCAGCCCAAGCATTTT. Translated, it gives CASSPLGQGAYSNQPKHF.

This clonotype was seen ten or more times. The chain is built from TRBV28 and TRBJ1-5; D is uncertain. This CDR3 is built from 13 residues. Germline values: CDR1 MDHEN, CDR2 SYDVKM. The V end was cut by 3 bases, the J end by 6 bases, with 9 bases between. The CDR3 sequence: CASSLESGQPQHF. For the CDR3, the DNA is TGTGCCAGCAGTTTGGAGTCGGGTCAGCCCCAGCATTTT.

This clonotype was seen repeatedly, ten times or more. The rearrangement joins TRBV9 to TRBJ2-5, with a tentative D call TRBD2 (6 bases). The V gene's germline CDR1 is SGDLS and CDR2 YYNGEE. Trimming cost V 2 bases and J 3 bases, with 8 bases left between them. CDR3 length equals 13 residues. In DNA, the CDR3 is TGTGCCAGCAGCGTTGGAGGGAAAGAGACCCAGTACTTC. Amino acids: CASSVGGKETQYF.

This clonotype has a count of ten or more. This chain connects TRBV19 to TRBJ1-2; 7 positions agree with TRBD1. The CDR3 is 15 residues long. V was clipped by 4 bases and J by 0 bases; unmatched bases: 5. CDR1 LNHDA and CDR2 SQIVND come from the germline V gene (reference sequence). The CDR3 DNA reads TGTGCCAGTAGTACGACAGGGCGGGCTAACTATGGCTACACCTTC. This sequence encodes CASSTTGRANYGYTF.

Concerning this clonotype itself: This may arise from a read error, as a much more abundant clone is one base away. The chain combines TRBV27 with TRBJ1-1, with D unclear. V shed 7 bases and J shed 7 bases, with 22 bases lying between them. Germline CDR1 and CDR2: MNHEY and SMNVEV (reference sequence). The CDR3 consists of 15 residues. The CDR3 coding sequence is TGTGCCAGCACTCCACTGGACGGCCCCATGGGTGAAGCTTTCTTT. This codes for CASTPLDGPMGEAFF.

This clonotype was counted ten times or more. V gene TRBV27 combines with J gene TRBJ1-2; no clear D. Trimming pared 5 bases from V and 4 bases from J, leaving 17 bases between. The CDR3 runs 15 residues. CDR1 and CDR2 from the germline V gene are MNHEY and SMNVEV (reference sequence). In DNA, the CDR3 is TGTGCCAGCAGTCTTACCCCATCTCAGAGCTATGGCTACACCTTC. It is translated as CASSLTPSQSYGYTF.

About this clonotype itself: Being one base from a much bigger clone, this may be a read error. This rearrangement joins TRBV6-1 to TRBJ1-1; D is unresolved. CDR1 is MNHNS and CDR2 is SASEGT in the germline V gene. The CDR3 consists of 14 residues. The CDR3 reads CASRNIRFNTESFF. The CDR3 coding sequence is TGTGCCAGCAGAAATATCCGCTTTAACACTGAATCTTTCTTT.

This chain joins TRBV25-1 and TRBJ1-2, with D possibly matching TRBD1 (6 bases). Germline CDR1 and CDR2: MGHDK and SYGVNS. The CDR3 is 13 residues long. Trimming stripped 5 bases from V and 8 bases from J, with 15 bases between. CDR3: CASSSGGAKGYTF. DNA for the CDR3: TGTGCCAGCAGTAGCGGGGGCGCAAAGGGCTACACCTTC.

Only a few counts were recorded for this clonotype. The V gene is TRBV19, the J gene TRBJ1-1; 11 bases are shared with TRBD1. The CDR3 extends over 15 amino acids. Germline V CDR1 and CDR2: LNHDA, SQIVND (reference sequence). J was trimmed by 4 bases and V by 8 bases; bases with no gene match: 9. As DNA, the CDR3 is TGTGCCAGTGACAATCCCGGGACAGGGGGCACTGAAGCTTTCTTT. As protein: CASDNPGTGGTEAFF.

The gene calls are TRBV29-1 and TRBJ2-5; the match to TRBD2 covers 7 bases. The CDR3 is made up of 14 amino acids. V was clipped by 7 bases and J by 2 bases; unmatched bases: 10. CDR1 is SQVTM and CDR2 is ANQGSEA in the germline V gene. CDR3 sequence reads: CSARRGTSQETQYF. The CDR3 region has the DNA TGCAGCGCTCGGCGGGGGACCTCTCAAGAGACCCAGTACTTC.

The chain couples TRBV28 to TRBJ2-2; 10 bases are shared with TRBD2. This CDR3 region has 16 residues. Germline CDR1 and CDR2: MDHEN and SYDVKM. The V segment lost 5 bases and the J segment 3 bases; nucleotides outside the gene matches: 6. CDR3 amino acids: CASSPSGREDTGELFF. Written as DNA, the CDR3 is TGTGCCAGCAGTCCAAGCGGGAGGGAGGACACCGGGGAGCTGTTTTTT.

This clonotype appeared many times. The rearrangement joins TRBV10-2 to TRBJ2-7; 7 positions agree with TRBD1. Germline trimming cut 4 bases from V and 5 bases from J; bases unmatched to any gene: 8. The CDR3 loop spans 14 amino acids. Germline lookup yields CDR1 WSHSY and CDR2 SAAADI. The DNA of the CDR3 is TGCGCCAGCAGTGTCGCAGGGGGATCCCACGAGCAGTACTTC. Its translation is CASSVAGGSHEQYF.

This clonotype was observed many times. This chain uses TRBV6-1 with TRBJ2-5, with TRBD2 matching over 8 bases. J was trimmed by 1 base and V by 3 bases; bases with no gene match: 1. CDR3 size: 14 residues. The germline V gene has CDR1 MNHNS and CDR2 SASEGT. CDR3 coding DNA: TGTGCCAGCAGTGATAGCGGGGTCCAAGAGACCCAGTACTTC. Amino acids: CASSDSGVQETQYF.

This clonotype was seen repeatedly, ten times or more. The gene calls are TRBV28 and TRBJ1-1, with 7 positions matching TRBD1. The CDR3 is made up of 14 amino acids. In germline, CDR1 is MDHEN, CDR2 SYDVKM. The junction had 4 bases not matched to a gene; V was cut back by 6 bases and J by 0 bases. The CDR3 loop is CASSIGQVNTEAFF. The CDR3 DNA reads as TGTGCCAGCAGCATAGGACAGGTGAACACTGAAGCTTTCTTT.

This clonotype was detected ten times or more. The chain links TRBV7-8 to TRBJ2-5; D not certain. The germline gives CDR1 SGHVS, CDR2 FQNEAQ. Trimming pared 2 bases from V and 5 bases from J, leaving 6 bases between. The CDR3 consists of 12 residues. CDR3 DNA: TGTGCCAGCAGCTTAATTACTGAGACCCAGTACTTC. It yields the protein CASSLITETQYF.

The J gene is TRBJ2-7, the V gene TRBV4-1, with 14 bases fitting TRBD2. Unmatched junction bases numbered 4, after V lost 4 bases and J lost 5 bases. CDR3 length equals 15 residues. Germline loops: CDR1 MGHRA, CDR2 YSYEKL. The CDR3 spells CASSRGLAGVHEQYF. DNA of the CDR3: TGCGCCAGCAGCCGGGGACTAGCGGGGGTACACGAGCAGTACTTC.

This clonotype was recorded a few times. The genes are TRBV6-1 and TRBJ1-2, with D possibly being TRBD1 (6 bases). Between the trimmed V and J ends, which lost 7 bases and 7 bases, there was a span of 19 bases. The CDR3 spans 14 residues. Germline CDR1 is MNHNS and CDR2 is SASEGT. CDR3 DNA: TGTGCCAGCATCCCACTCGGCAGGGGTGGTGGCTACACCTTC. It encodes CASIPLGRGGGYTF.

This clonotype was observed at least ten times. This chain connects TRBV7-9 to TRBJ1-1; no firm D call. Germline CDR1 reads SEHNR; CDR2 reads FQNEAQ (reference sequence). V shed 5 bases and J shed 4 bases, with 17 bases lying between them. This CDR3 is built from 15 residues. The CDR3 DNA sequence: TGTGCCAGCAGCGAAGGACCGCTCCTTGGCACTGAAGCTTTCTTT. Translation gives CASSEGPLLGTEAFF.

In its sample, this clonotype was seen a few times. A single base separates this from a much larger clone, so it may be a read error. The chain uses TRBV7-2 and TRBJ1-5; D gene uncertain. Trimming pared 2 bases from V and 9 bases from J, leaving 17 bases between. Per the germline V gene, CDR1 is SGHTA and CDR2 is FQGNSA. The CDR3 contains 15 residues. The CDR3 DNA follows: TGTGCCAGCAGCTTACTATTTGGGAGGGATCGGCCCCAGCATTTT. Translation: CASSLLFGRDRPQHF.

This clonotype was counted only a few times. The rearrangement uses TRBV6-5 and TRBJ2-7; D is perhaps TRBD1 (6 bases). Germline-derived CDR1 and CDR2 are MNHEY and SVGAGI. The CDR3 covers 14 residues. The V and J ends lost 4 bases and 2 bases respectively, with 12 bases between them. CDR3 sequence: CASSSRWDTYEQYF. Here the CDR3 DNA reads TGTGCCAGCAGTTCCCGGTGGGACACCTACGAGCAGTACTTC.

The sample holds many counts of this clonotype. The J gene is TRBJ2-2, the V gene TRBV7-8, with D uncertain. This CDR3 contains 13 residues. The germline gives CDR1 SGHVS, CDR2 FQNEAQ. Trimming stripped 5 bases from V and 7 bases from J, with 11 bases between. CDR3 in DNA: TGTGCCAGCAGCGCCCGAGAGGTCGGGGAGCTGTTTTTT. It codes for CASSAREVGELFF.

This clonotype was counted a few times. The DNA of the CDR3 is TGCGCCAGCAATACGGAGGGCAGGGCCTTGAACACTGAAGCTTTCTTT. This sequence encodes CASNTEGRALNTEAFF. The V and J genes are TRBV4-1 and TRBJ1-1, with D maybe TRBD1 (5 bases). The V gene's germline CDR1 is MGHRA and CDR2 YSYEKL. This CDR3 region has 16 residues. Between the trimmed V and J ends, which lost 7 bases and 0 bases, there was a span of 18 bases.

The table lists this clonotype with many counts. The V and J genes are TRBV4-1 and TRBJ1-5; D possibly corresponds to TRBD1 (6 bases). CDR3 length equals 15 residues. Germline V gene data show CDR1 as MGHRA and CDR2 as YSYEKL. Trimming removed 4 bases from V and 0 bases from J, with 10 bases in between. CDR3 sequence reads: CASSRYRDSNQPQHF. CDR3 DNA sequence: TGCGCCAGCAGCCGATACAGGGATAGCAATCAGCCCCAGCATTTT.

About this clonotype: A read error may explain this, as a much larger clone is one base away. V usage is TRBV2 and J usage is TRBJ2-7; TRBD1 aligns across 7 bases. Germline CDR1 and CDR2: SNHLY and FYNNEI. The CDR3 is 14 residues long. The trim removed 8 bases at V and 7 bases at J, leaving 14 bases unmatched. The CDR3 DNA is TGTGCCAGCTGGAAGACAGGGATCCTCTGGGAGCAGTACTTC. Its protein is CASWKTGILWEQYF.

This clonotype was observed a few times. An end of the junction does not agree with germline; a read error may underlie this. The rearrangement links TRBV7-3 to TRBJ2-5; 9 bases line up with TRBD2. Per the germline V gene, CDR1 is SGHTA and CDR2 is FQGTGA. The CDR3 covers 15 residues. CDR3 in amino acids: CASSLASGVQETKYF. The CDR3 bases are TGTGCCAGCAGCTTAGCTAGCGGGGTCCAAGAGACCAAGTACTTC.

V is TRBV11-1 and J is TRBJ2-7, with 7 positions matching TRBD1. The V gene's germline CDR1 is SGHAT and CDR2 FQDESV (reference sequence). The CDR3 contains 15 residues. V was clipped by 2 bases and J by 2 bases; unmatched bases: 6. CDR3 nucleotides: TGTGCCAGCAGCTTAATGGACAGGCGACCCTACGAGCAGTACTTC. This translates into CASSLMDRRPYEQYF.